This T cell receptor beta chain was retrieved from a study of CD8 T cells in ankylosing spondylitis. Points from the study as a whole: Roughly eight highly homologous variants made up a TCR beta motif that seemed to typify ankylosing spondylitis blood.

From the 5' RACE reads, TCRdb called clonotypes with MiXCR, one entry per CDR3 protein. This table has roughly 440,000 distinct CDR3 sequences, about 15% appearing once. At least ten counts were recorded for this clonotype. The target antigen is unknown. This CDR3 spans 15 amino acids. In germline, CDR1 is SGHVS, CDR2 FNYEAQ. Trimming cost V 3 bases and J 2 bases; bases outside gene matches: 1. The sequencing input was blood, either unsorted or a sorted T cell fraction (not recorded which). This TCR derives from a male donor with ankylosing spondylitis. This rearrangement joins TRBV7-6 to TRBJ2-1; 10 bases map to TRBD2. This chain's CDR3 is CASSFLAGAYNEQFF. The DNA for the CDR3 is TGTGCCAGCAGCTTTCTAGCGGGAGCCTACAATGAGCAGTTCTTC.